The 15 T cell receptor beta chains presented below share a single source sample, sequenced in a study of T-cell reconstitution after alpha-beta-depleted transplantation in children. As it was prepared, the TCRbeta library received unique molecular identifiers. A single record per CDR3 protein comes from TCRdb applying MiXCR to the PCR reads. The data show some 110,000 distinct CDR3 sequences, about a tenth seen once. Sequenced here: PBMCs, sampled before TCRalphabeta/CD19-depleted stem cell transplant. Every receptor here comes from a boy aged 2 to 9 with acute lymphoblastic leukemia, due to receive a stem cell transplant.

This rearrangement joins TRBV5-1 to TRBJ2-3; a possible D gene is TRBD1 (6 bases). The CDR3 has 16 residues. The V and J ends lost 4 bases and 8 bases respectively, with 23 bases between them. Germline CDR1 SGHRS, CDR2 YFSETQ. The CDR3 protein is CASSPPTGPGLGTQYF. Written as DNA, the CDR3 is TGCGCCAGCAGCCCCCCGACAGGCCCGGGTCTGGGTACGCAGTATTTT.

This clonotype was detected a few times. The chain recombines TRBV7-9 with TRBJ2-2; 14 bases agree with TRBD2. Germline CDR1 reads SEHNR; CDR2 reads FQNEAQ (reference sequence). Trimming took 6 bases from V and 3 from J; bases not matched to a gene: 6. The CDR3 spans 17 residues. The CDR3 bases are TGTGCCAGCAGATCGGGACTAGCGGGAGTTGACACCGGGGAGCTGTTTTTT. Amino acids: CASRSGLAGVDTGELFF.

This clonotype was seen a few times. The gene calls are TRBV7-2 and TRBJ2-1; 13 bases match TRBD2. The length of the CDR3 is 16 residues. V gave up 5 bases and J gave up 5 bases; unmatched junction bases: 6. Germline-derived CDR1 and CDR2 are SGHTA and FQGNSA. In DNA form, the CDR3 reads TGTGCCAGCAGCCCCGAGGGACTAGCGGGAAACAATGAGCAGTTCTTC. Amino acids: CASSPEGLAGNNEQFF.

The V and J genes are TRBV7-6 and TRBJ1-4; D unresolved. Germline loops: CDR1 SGHVS, CDR2 FNYEAQ. The CDR3 length is 13 residues. Trimming stripped 5 bases from V and 5 bases from J, with 9 bases between. As DNA, the CDR3 is TGTGCCAGCAGCACCCGGCCGAATGAAAAACTGTTTTTT. It translates to CASSTRPNEKLFF.

The V call is TRBV7-8, the J call TRBJ2-1; perhaps TRBD1 as D (5 bases). The CDR3 covers 15 residues. Trimming removed 0 bases from V and 4 bases from J, with 10 bases in between. CDR1 and CDR2 from the germline V gene are SGHVS and FQNEAQ. The CDR3 DNA reads as TGTGCCAGCAGCTTAGCAGGGGCGAATTACAATGAGCAGTTCTTC. Amino acids: CASSLAGANYNEQFF.

This clonotype was found a few times. The CDR3 DNA is TGTGCCAGCAGTTTTAAGGGGAATAGCAATCAGCCCCAGCATTTT. Amino acids: CASSFKGNSNQPQHF. The V gene is TRBV12-3 or TRBV12-4, the J gene TRBJ1-5, with D perhaps TRBD1 (5 bases). The germline V and J ends were trimmed by 3 bases and 0 bases, with 9 bases remaining between them. This CDR3 is built from 15 residues.

This clonotype was observed a handful of times. The CDR3 nucleotides read TGCAGTGCTAGAGCGGGTAACTCCTACGAGCAGTACTTC. Protein product: CSARAGNSYEQYF. V and J are TRBV20-1 and TRBJ2-7; D unresolved. This CDR3 has 13 residues. Germline CDR1 DFQATT, CDR2 SNEGSKA (reference sequence). Trimming cost V 1 base and J 0 bases, with 7 bases left between them.

This chain links TRBV7-8 with TRBJ2-7; D call uncertain. The CDR3 covers 13 residues. The germline gives CDR1 SGHVS, CDR2 FQNEAQ. Trimming removed 2 bases from V and 3 bases from J, with 8 bases in between. DNA of the CDR3: TGTGCCAGCAGCTTAAGCCAGCACTACGAGCAGTACTTC. Translated, it gives CASSLSQHYEQYF.

This clonotype was observed many times. The chain joins TRBV5-1 to TRBJ2-2, with 12 bases lining up with TRBD2. CDR1 and CDR2 from the germline V gene are SGHRS and YFSETQ. CDR3 size: 17 residues. V gave up 5 bases and J gave up 5 bases; unmatched junction bases: 10. The CDR3 here is CASRPRLAGALTGELFF. CDR3 nucleotides: TGCGCCAGCAGGCCCCGACTAGCGGGAGCCCTAACCGGGGAGCTGTTTTTT.

The chain carries TRBV10-2 and TRBJ2-5; D is unresolved. The CDR3 contains 19 residues. The germline V gene has CDR1 WSHSY and CDR2 SAAADI. V dropped 2 bases and J dropped 2 bases, with 24 bases sitting between them. Here the CDR3 DNA reads TGCGCCAGCAGTGAGCCGGGCAGGCCACAGCCGGTATTGCAAGAGACCCAGTACTTC. It codes for CASSEPGRPQPVLQETQYF.

CDR3 region: CASSQGGSNYGYTF. The CDR3 region has the DNA TGCGCCAGCAGCCAAGGCGGCAGTAACTATGGCTACACCTTC. This chain joins TRBV4-1 and TRBJ1-2; D is uncertain. The CDR3 runs to 14 residues. Germline V gene sequence: CDR1 MGHRA, CDR2 YSYEKL. The V and J ends lost 1 base and 1 base respectively, with 7 bases between them.

This clonotype appeared a few times. The chain joins TRBV6-4 to TRBJ2-5; D is possibly TRBD2 (6 bases). The germline V gene encodes CDR1 MRHNA and CDR2 SNTAGT. Trimming took off 5 bases at V and 1 base at J, with 14 bases between the two ends. The CDR3 covers 15 residues. As DNA, the CDR3 is TGTGCCAGCAGTCCGGAGGGACGGCCCCAAGAGACCCAGTACTTC. Translating it yields CASSPEGRPQETQYF.

In its sample, this clonotype was seen many times. This chain uses TRBV29-1 with TRBJ2-1, with TRBD2 matching over 14 bases. V shed 7 bases, J shed 8 bases, and the junction held 7 bases outside the gene matches. Germline CDR1 reads SQVTM; CDR2 reads ANQGSEA. CDR3 size: 14 residues. The CDR3 region is CSGNGLAGGHEQFF. The CDR3 bases are TGCAGCGGCAATGGACTAGCGGGAGGCCATGAGCAGTTCTTC.

The genes are TRBV27 and TRBJ2-7; D not certain. The CDR3 sequence is 14 residues long. V lost 6 bases to trimming and J lost 6 bases, with 18 bases between them. Germline CDR1 reads MNHEY; CDR2 reads SMNVEV (reference sequence). This CDR3 reads CASRGPRFPFEQYF. For the CDR3, the DNA is TGTGCCAGCAGAGGACCGCGATTTCCCTTCGAGCAGTACTTC.

This clonotype has at least ten counts. An end of the junction differs from the germline gene, which may be a read error. This chain uses TRBV18 with TRBJ1-1; TRBD1 is a possible D gene (6 bases). The CDR3 is 13 amino acids. Germline V gives CDR1 KGHSH, CDR2 LQKENI. The CDR3: CASSPGQNTEAFF. The CDR3 nucleotides read TGCGCCAGCAGCCCGGGACAGAACACTGAAGCTTTCTTT.